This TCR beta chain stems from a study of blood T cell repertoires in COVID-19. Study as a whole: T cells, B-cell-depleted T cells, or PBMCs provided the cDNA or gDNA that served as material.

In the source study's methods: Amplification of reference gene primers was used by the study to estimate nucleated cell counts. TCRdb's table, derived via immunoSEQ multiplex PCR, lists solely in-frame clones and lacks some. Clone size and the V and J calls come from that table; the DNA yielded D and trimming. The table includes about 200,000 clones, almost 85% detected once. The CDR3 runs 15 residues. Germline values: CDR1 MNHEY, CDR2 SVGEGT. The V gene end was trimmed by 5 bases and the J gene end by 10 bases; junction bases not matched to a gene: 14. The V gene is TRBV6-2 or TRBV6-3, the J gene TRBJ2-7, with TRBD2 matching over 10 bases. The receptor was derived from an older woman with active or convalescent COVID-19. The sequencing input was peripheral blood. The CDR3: CASSRKGLAGARQYF. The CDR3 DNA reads TGTGCCAGCAGTCGTAAAGGGCTAGCGGGAGCCCGTCAGTACTTC.